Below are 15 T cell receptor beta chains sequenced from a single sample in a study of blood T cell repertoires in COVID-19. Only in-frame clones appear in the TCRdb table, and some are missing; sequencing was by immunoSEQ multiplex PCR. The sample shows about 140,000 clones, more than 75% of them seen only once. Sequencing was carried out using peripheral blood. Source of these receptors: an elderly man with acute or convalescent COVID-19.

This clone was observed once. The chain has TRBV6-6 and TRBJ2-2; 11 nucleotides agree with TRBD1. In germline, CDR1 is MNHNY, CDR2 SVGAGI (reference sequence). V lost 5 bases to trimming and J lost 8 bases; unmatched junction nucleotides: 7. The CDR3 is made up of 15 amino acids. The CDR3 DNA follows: TGTGCCAGCAGTCGCGGACAGGGGGCAGTTGGGGAGCTGTTTTTT. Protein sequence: CASSRGQGAVGELFF.

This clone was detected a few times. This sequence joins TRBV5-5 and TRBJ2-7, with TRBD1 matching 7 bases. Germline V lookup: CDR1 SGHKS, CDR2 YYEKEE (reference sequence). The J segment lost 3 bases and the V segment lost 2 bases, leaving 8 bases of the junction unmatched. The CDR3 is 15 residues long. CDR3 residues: CASSFQDRSGYEQYF. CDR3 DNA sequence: TGTGCCAGCAGCTTCCAGGACAGGTCCGGCTACGAGCAGTACTTC.

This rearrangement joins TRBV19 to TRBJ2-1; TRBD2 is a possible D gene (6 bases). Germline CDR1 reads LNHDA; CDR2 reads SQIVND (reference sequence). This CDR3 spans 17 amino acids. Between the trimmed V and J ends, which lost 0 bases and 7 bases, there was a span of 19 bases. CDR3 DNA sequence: TGTGCCAGTAGTATAGACCACGCTAGCGAGGGCCGTAATGAGCAGTTCTTC. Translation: CASSIDHASEGRNEQFF.

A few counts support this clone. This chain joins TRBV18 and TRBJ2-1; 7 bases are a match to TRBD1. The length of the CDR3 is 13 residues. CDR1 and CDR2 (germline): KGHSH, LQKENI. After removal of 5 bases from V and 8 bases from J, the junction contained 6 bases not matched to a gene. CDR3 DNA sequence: TGTGCCAGCTCAGATCGACAGGGCCATGAGCAGTTCTTC. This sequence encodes CASSDRQGHEQFF.

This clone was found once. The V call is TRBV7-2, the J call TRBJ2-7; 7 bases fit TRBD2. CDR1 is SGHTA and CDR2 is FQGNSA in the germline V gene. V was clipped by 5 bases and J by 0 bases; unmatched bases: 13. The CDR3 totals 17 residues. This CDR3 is CASSAPLSGAYSYEQYF. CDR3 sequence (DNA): TGTGCCAGCAGCGCCCCCCTGAGCGGGGCGTACTCCTACGAGCAGTACTTC.

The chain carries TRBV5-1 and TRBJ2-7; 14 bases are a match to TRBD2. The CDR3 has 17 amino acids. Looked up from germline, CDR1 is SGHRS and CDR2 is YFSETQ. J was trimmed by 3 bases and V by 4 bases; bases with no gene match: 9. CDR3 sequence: CASSNGLAGGYDYEQYF. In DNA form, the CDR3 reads TGCGCCAGCAGCAACGGACTAGCGGGGGGTTACGACTACGAGCAGTACTTC.

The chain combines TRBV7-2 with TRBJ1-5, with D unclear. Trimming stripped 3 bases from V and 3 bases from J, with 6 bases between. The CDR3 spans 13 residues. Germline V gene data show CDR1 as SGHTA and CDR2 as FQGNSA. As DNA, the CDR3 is TGTGCCAGCAGCTTCCGGTACAATCAGCCCCAGCATTTT. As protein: CASSFRYNQPQHF. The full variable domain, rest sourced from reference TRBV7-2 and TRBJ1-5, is GAGVSQSPSNKVTEKGKDVELRCDPISGHTALYWYRQSLGQGLEFLIYFQGNSAPDKSGLPSDRFSAERTGGSVSTLTIQRTQQEDSAVYLCASSFRYNQPQHFGDGTRLSIL.

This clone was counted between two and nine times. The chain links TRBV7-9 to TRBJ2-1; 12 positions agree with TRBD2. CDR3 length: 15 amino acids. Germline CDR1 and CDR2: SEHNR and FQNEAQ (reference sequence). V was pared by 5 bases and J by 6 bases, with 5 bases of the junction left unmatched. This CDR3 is CASSHGLAGFNEQFF. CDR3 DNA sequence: TGTGCCAGCAGCCACGGACTAGCGGGGTTCAATGAGCAGTTCTTC.

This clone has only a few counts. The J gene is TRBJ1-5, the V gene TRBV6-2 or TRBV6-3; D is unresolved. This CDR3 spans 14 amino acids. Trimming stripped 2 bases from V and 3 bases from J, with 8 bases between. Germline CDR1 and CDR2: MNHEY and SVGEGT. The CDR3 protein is CASSYGQVNQPQHF. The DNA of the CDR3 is TGTGCCAGCAGTTACGGGCAGGTCAATCAGCCCCAGCATTTT.

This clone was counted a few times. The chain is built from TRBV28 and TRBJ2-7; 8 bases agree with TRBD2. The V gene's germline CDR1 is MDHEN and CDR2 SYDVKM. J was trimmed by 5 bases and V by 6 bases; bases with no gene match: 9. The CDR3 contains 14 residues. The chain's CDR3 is CASSAPGGADEQYF. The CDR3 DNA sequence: TGTGCCAGCAGCGCGCCCGGGGGGGCCGACGAGCAGTACTTC. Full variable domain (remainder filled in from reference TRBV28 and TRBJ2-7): DVKVTQSSRYLVKRTGEKVFLECVQDMDHENMFWYRQDPGLGLRLIYFSYDVKMKEKGDIPEGYSVSREKKERFSLILESASTNQTSMYLCASSAPGGADEQYFGPGTRLTVT.

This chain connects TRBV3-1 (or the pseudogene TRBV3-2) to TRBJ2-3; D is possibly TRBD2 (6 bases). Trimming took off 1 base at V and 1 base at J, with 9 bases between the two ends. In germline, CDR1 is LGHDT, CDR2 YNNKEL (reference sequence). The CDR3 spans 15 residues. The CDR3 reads CASSQVGGGTDTQYF. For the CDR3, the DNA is TGTGCCAGCAGCCAAGTTGGCGGGGGCACAGATACGCAGTATTTT.

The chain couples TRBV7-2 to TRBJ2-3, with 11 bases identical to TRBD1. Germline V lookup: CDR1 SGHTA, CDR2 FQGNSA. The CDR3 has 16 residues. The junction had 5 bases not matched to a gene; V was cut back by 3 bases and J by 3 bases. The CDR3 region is CASSFRGTGGTDTQYF. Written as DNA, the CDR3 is TGTGCCAGCAGCTTTAGAGGGACAGGGGGGACAGATACGCAGTATTTT.

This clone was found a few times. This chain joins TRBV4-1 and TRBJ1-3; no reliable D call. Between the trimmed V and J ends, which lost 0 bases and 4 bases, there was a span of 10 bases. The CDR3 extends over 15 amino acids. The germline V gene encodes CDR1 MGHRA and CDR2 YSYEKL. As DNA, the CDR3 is TGCGCCAGCAGCCAAGATTTCCGAGAAGGAAACACCATATATTTT. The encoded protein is CASSQDFREGNTIYF.

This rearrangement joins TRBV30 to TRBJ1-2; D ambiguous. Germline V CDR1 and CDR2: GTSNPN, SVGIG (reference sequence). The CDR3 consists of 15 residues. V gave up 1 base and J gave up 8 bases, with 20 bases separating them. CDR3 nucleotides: TGTGCCTGGAGTGGAGGATGGCAACTATGGCGCGGCTACACCTTC. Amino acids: CAWSGGWQLWRGYTF.

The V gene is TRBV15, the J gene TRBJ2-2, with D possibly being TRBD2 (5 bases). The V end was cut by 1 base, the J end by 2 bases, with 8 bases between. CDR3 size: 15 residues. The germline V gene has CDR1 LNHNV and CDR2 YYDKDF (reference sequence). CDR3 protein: CATSRGTRNTGELFF. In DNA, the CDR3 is TGTGCCACCAGCAGAGGGACTCGTAACACCGGGGAGCTGTTTTTT.